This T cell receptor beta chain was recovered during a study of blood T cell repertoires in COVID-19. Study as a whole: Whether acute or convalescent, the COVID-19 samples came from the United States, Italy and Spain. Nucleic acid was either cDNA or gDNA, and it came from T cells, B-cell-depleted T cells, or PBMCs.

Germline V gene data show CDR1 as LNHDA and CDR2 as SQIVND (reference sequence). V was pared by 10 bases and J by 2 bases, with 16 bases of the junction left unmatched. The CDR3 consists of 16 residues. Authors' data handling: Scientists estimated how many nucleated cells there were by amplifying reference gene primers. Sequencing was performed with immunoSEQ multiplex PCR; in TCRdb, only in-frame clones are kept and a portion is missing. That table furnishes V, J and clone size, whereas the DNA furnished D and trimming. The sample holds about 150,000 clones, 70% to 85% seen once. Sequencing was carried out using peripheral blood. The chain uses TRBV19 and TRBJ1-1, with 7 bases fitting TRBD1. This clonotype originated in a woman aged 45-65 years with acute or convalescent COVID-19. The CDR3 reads CAIGGGTGALNTEAFF. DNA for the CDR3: TGTGCCATAGGGGGAGGCACAGGGGCTCTTAACACTGAAGCTTTCTTT.